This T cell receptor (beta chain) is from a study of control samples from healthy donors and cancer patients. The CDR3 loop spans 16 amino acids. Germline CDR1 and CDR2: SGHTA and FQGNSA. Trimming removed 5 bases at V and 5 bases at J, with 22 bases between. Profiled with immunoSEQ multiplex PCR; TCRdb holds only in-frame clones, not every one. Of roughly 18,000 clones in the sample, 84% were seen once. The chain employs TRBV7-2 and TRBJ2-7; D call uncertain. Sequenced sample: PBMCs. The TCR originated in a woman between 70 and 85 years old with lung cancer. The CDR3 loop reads CASSPRHLDERDEQYF. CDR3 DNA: TGTGCCAGCAGCCCTCGTCATCTGGACGAGCGAGACGAGCAGTACTTC.